This is a list of T cell receptor beta chains from one sample in a study of persistence of HIV-infected CD4 T cells. Sequencing was performed with immunoSEQ multiplex PCR; in TCRdb, only in-frame clones are kept and a portion is missing. This sample yields some 28,000 clones, of which roughly 82% are seen a single time; about 4.5% belongs to the top ten. These receptors have no known antigen. Sequencing was performed on CD4+ T cells sorted from PBMCs after approximately 19-hour stimulation, taken from a patient who received antiretroviral therapy. The receptors stem from an adult man with HIV who was CMV-seropositive. The CDR3 runs from the conserved cysteine through the conserved F or W. D genes are given only for firm matches. Clone size appears in some rows only: once, few, many, or a class for an expanded clone.

clone size,D gene,V gene,J gene,CDR3 protein,CDR3 DNA
NA,TRBD1,TRBV28,TRBJ2-4,CATLSQGRTGENIQYF,TGTGCCACCCTTTCCCAGGGGCGGACAGGAGAAAACATTCAGTACTTC
NA,TRBD1,TRBV5-1,TRBJ1-2,CASSSGQANYGYTF,TGCGCCAGCAGCTCGGGACAGGCTAACTATGGCTACACCTTC
NA,TRBD1,TRBV2,TRBJ1-2,CATHTTGGIYGYTF,TGTGCCACCCACACAACAGGGGGTATCTATGGCTACACCTTC
NA,NA,TRBV3-1/TRBV3-2,TRBJ1-2,CASSQTANYGYTF,TGTGCCAGCAGCCAAACCGCCAACTATGGCTACACCTTC
NA,NA,TRBV6-5,TRBJ1-5,CAAGPVNQPQHF,TGTGCCGCTGGGCCGGTCAATCAGCCCCAGCATTTT
few,NA,TRBV2,TRBJ1-1,CASTQGRLSEAFF,TGTGCCAGCACCCAGGGACGACTCTCTGAAGCTTTCTTT
few,NA,TRBV6-4,TRBJ1-5,CASSLRIDQPQHF,TGTGCCAGCAGTCTGCGGATAGATCAGCCCCAGCATTTT
NA,NA,TRBV5-1,TRBJ2-2,CASSWGLSNTGELFF,TGCGCCAGCAGCTGGGGACTGTCCAACACCGGGGAGCTGTTTTTT
NA,NA,TRBV12-3/TRBV12-4,TRBJ2-3,CASSFLGDTQYF,TGTGCCAGCAGTTTTCTGGGGGATACGCAGTATTTT
NA,NA,TRBV28,TRBJ1-5,CASSLSATAGSSNQPQHF,TGTGCCAGCAGTTTATCCGCAACCGCCGGCTCTAGCAATCAGCCCCAGCATTTT
NA,NA,TRBV6-5,TRBJ1-4,CASSLQGKLFF,TGTGCCAGCAGTTTACAGGGTAAACTGTTTTTT
NA,NA,TRBV19,TRBJ1-1,CASSPIVSGGTEAFF,TGTGCCAGTAGTCCTATAGTCTCGGGGGGCACTGAAGCTTTCTTT
NA,NA,TRBV7-9,TRBJ2-2,CASSLAVDFRNTGELFF,TGTGCCAGCAGCTTAGCGGTGGACTTCCGGAACACCGGGGAGCTGTTTTTT
NA,NA,TRBV3-1/TRBV3-2,TRBJ1-4,CAGSRDRGANEKLFF,TGTGCCGGCAGCCGTGACCGGGGGGCTAATGAAAAACTGTTTTTT
NA,TRBD2,TRBV7-6,TRBJ2-1,CASSKQGTSAHNEQFF,TGTGCCAGCAGCAAGCAGGGAACTAGCGCCCACAATGAGCAGTTCTTC
NA,NA,TRBV2,TRBJ2-7,CASSEASRIVHF,TGTGCCAGCAGTGAAGCTAGCAGGATCGTCCACTTC
NA,NA,TRBV6-1,TRBJ1-3,CASSGGFTGSGNTIYF,TGTGCCAGCAGTGGGGGTTTTACGGGATCTGGAAACACCATATATTTT
NA,NA,TRBV12-3/TRBV12-4,TRBJ1-1,CASSPKVAEAFF,TGTGCCAGCAGCCCCAAGGTTGCTGAAGCTTTCTTT
NA,TRBD1,TRBV6-5,TRBJ1-6,CASTVDRANSPLHF,TGTGCCAGCACCGTTGACAGGGCAAATTCACCCCTCCACTTT
NA,TRBD1,TRBV6-5,TRBJ1-2,CASQGQDYGYTF,TGTGCCAGTCAAGGACAGGACTATGGCTACACCTTC
NA,NA,TRBV10-3,TRBJ2-3,CAISEGTGSDTQYF,TGTGCCATCAGTGAGGGAACGGGGTCCGATACGCAGTATTTT
few,NA,TRBV9,TRBJ2-2,CASSDAGELFF,TGTGCCAGCAGTGACGCCGGGGAGCTGTTTTTT
NA,TRBD1,TRBV19,TRBJ1-2,CASSARTGGSLNYGYTF,TGTGCCAGTAGTGCTCGGACAGGGGGATCGCTGAACTATGGCTACACCTTC
NA,NA,TRBV20-1,TRBJ2-7,CSASRWDEQYF,TGCAGTGCTAGTCGGTGGGACGAGCAGTACTTC
NA,NA,TRBV12-3/TRBV12-4,TRBJ1-4,CACGEGREKLFF,TGTGCATGCGGAGAAGGGCGTGAAAAACTGTTTTTT
NA,TRBD2,TRBV9,TRBJ2-2,CASSVGGAGTGELFF,TGTGCCAGCAGCGTCGGGGGGGCCGGCACCGGGGAGCTGTTTTTT
NA,NA,TRBV10-2,TRBJ2-3,CASSDGRGGGTDTQYF,TGCGCCAGCAGTGATGGGCGGGGTGGGGGCACAGATACGCAGTATTTT
NA,NA,TRBV25-1,TRBJ2-2,CASSVTGELFF,TGTGCCAGCAGTGTAACGGGGGAGCTGTTTTTT
NA,NA,TRBV6-6,TRBJ1-4,CASRDSSTNEKLFF,TGTGCCAGCAGAGACAGTTCAACTAATGAAAAACTGTTTTTT
once,TRBD1,TRBV6-5,TRBJ2-3,CASSRRQGVDTQYF,TGTGCCAGCAGCCGAAGACAGGGGGTAGATACGCAGTATTTT
NA,TRBD1,TRBV29-1,TRBJ2-7,CSVRQGGHEQYF,TGCAGCGTTCGACAGGGGGGGCACGAGCAGTACTTC
NA,TRBD1,TRBV5-4,TRBJ2-6,CASRRDRTSGANVLTF,TGTGCCAGCAGACGGGACAGGACCTCTGGGGCCAACGTCCTGACTTTC
NA,NA,TRBV11-1,TRBJ2-1,CASSRTGGQPYNEQFF,TGTGCCAGCAGCCGAACCGGGGGACAGCCCTACAATGAGCAGTTCTTC
once,NA,TRBV7-9,TRBJ1-2,CASSLAGVGYGYTF,TGTGCCAGCAGCTTAGCGGGGGTCGGCTATGGCTACACCTTC
NA,NA,TRBV28,TRBJ2-7,CASRKILYEQYF,TGTGCCAGCAGGAAGATTCTCTACGAGCAGTACTTC
NA,NA,TRBV18,TRBJ1-1,CASSPTGTNTEAFF,TGTGCCAGCTCACCTACAGGGACGAACACTGAAGCTTTCTTT
NA,TRBD2,TRBV6-5,TRBJ2-1,CASRRGGENEQFF,TGTGCCAGCAGGCGGGGGGGCGAGAATGAGCAGTTCTTC
NA,NA,TRBV9,TRBJ2-7,CASSVSGAGEQYF,TGTGCCAGCAGCGTATCCGGGGCTGGCGAGCAGTACTTC